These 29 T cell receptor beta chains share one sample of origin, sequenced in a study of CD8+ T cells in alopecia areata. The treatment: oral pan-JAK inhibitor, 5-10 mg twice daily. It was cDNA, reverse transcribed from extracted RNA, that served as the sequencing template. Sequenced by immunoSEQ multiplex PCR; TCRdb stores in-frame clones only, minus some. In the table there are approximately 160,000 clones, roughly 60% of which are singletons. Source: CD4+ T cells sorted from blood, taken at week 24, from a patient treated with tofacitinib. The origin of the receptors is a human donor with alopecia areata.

CDR3 sequence reads: CASTRDPAPYEQYF. The CDR3 DNA reads TGTGCCAGCACCAGGGATCCGGCCCCCTACGAGCAGTACTTC. The chain couples TRBV6-1 to TRBJ2-7; possible D gene TRBD1, 5 bases. Germline CDR1 and CDR2: MNHNS and SASEGT. This CDR3 spans 14 amino acids. V lost 7 bases and J 2 bases, leaving 15 bases between the germline ends.

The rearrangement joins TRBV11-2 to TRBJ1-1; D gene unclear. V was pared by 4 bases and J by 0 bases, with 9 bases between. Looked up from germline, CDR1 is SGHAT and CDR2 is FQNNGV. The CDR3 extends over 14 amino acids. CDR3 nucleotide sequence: TGTGCCAGCAGCTCAGGACGAATGAACACTGAAGCTTTCTTT. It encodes CASSSGRMNTEAFF.

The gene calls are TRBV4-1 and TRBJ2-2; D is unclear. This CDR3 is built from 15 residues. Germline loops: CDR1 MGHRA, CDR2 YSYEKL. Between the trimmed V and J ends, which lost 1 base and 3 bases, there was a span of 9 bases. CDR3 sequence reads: CASSQVRKDTGELFF. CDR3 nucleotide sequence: TGCGCCAGCAGCCAAGTCAGGAAAGACACCGGGGAGCTGTTTTTT.

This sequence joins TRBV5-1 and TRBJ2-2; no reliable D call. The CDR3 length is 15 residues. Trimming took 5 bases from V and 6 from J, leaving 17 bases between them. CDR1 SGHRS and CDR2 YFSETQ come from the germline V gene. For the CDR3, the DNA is TGCGCCAGCAGTTGGAGTGTGTCTGGCGCCGGGGAGCTGTTTTTT. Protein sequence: CASSWSVSGAGELFF.

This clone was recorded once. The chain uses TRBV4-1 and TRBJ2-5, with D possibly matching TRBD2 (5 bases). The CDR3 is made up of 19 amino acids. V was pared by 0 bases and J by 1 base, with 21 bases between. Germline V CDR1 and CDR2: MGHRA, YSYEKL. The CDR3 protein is CASSQDHTLRKTTQETQYF. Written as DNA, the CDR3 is TGCGCCAGCAGCCAAGATCATACTCTGAGGAAGACTACCCAAGAGACCCAGTACTTC.

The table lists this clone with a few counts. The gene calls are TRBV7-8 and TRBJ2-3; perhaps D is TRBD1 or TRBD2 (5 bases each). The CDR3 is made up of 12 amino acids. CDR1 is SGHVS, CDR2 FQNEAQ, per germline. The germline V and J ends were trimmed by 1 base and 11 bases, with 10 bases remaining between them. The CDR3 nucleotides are TGTGCCAGCAGCTTAGGAGGGGCGGGGCAGTATTTT. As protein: CASSLGGAGQYF.

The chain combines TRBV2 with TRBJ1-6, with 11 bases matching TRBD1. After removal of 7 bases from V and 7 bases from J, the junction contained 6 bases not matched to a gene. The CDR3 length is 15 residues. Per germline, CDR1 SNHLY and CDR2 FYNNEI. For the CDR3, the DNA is TGTGCCAGCAACCCGGGACAGGGGGACAATTCACCCCTCCACTTT. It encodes CASNPGQGDNSPLHF.

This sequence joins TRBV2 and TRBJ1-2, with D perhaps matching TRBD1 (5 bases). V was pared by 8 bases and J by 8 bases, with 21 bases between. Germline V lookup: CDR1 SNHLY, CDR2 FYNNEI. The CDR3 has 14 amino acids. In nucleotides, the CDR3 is TGTGCCAGCCACGAAAAAAGGGGTTCGTGGGGCTACACCTTC. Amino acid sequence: CASHEKRGSWGYTF.

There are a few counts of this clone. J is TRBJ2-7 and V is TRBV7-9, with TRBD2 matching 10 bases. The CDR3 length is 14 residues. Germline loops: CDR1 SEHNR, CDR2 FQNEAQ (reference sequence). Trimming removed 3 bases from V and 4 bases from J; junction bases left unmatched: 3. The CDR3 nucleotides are TGTGCCAGCAGCTTCCAACTAGCGGGGTACGAGCAGTACTTC. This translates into CASSFQLAGYEQYF. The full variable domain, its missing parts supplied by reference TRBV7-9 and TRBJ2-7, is DTGVSQNPRHKITKRGQNVTFRCDPISEHNRLYWYRQTLGQGPEFLTYFQNEAQLEKSRLLSDRFSAERPKGSFSTLEIQRTEQGDSAMYLCASSFQLAGYEQYFGPGTRLTVT.

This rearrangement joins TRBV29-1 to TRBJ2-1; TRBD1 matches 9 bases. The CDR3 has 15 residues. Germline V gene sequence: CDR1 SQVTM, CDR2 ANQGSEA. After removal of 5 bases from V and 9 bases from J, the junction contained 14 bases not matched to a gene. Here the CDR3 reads CSVQQDRGMYPEQFF. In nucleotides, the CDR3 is TGCAGCGTTCAACAGGACAGGGGAATGTATCCTGAGCAGTTCTTC.

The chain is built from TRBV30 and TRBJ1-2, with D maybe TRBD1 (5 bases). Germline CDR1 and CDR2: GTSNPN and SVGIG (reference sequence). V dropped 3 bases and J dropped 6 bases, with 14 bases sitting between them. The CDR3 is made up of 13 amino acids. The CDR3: CAWSAIGGDGYTF. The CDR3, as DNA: TGTGCCTGGAGCGCCATCGGGGGAGATGGCTACACCTTC.

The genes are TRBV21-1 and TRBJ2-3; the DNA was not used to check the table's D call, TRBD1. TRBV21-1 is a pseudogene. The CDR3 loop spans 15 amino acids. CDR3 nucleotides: TGTGCCAGCAGCAAACTTTACGGACAGACAGATACGCAGTATTTT. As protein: CASSKLYGQTDTQYF.

CDR3 protein: CASSVEHGGEQYF. The CDR3 coding sequence is TGTGCCAGCAGCGTAGAACATGGGGGCGAGCAGTACTTC. V and J are TRBV9 and TRBJ2-7; D could derive from TRBD1 or TRBD2 (5 bases each). This CDR3 region has 13 residues. V was clipped by 0 bases and J by 6 bases, with 10 bases between them. Germline CDR1 is SGDLS and CDR2 is YYNGEE.

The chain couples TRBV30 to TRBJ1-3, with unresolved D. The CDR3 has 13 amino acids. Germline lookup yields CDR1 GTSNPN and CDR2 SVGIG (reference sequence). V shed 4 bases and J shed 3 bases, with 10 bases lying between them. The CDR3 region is CAWTHVVGNTIYF. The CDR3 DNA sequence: TGTGCCTGGACACACGTCGTTGGAAACACCATATATTTT. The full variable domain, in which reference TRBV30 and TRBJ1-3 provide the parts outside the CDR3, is SQTIHQWPATLVQPVGSPLSLECTVEGTSNPNLYWYRQAAGRGLQLLFYSVGIGQISSEVPQNLSASRPQDRQFILSSKKLLLSDSGFYLCAWTHVVGNTIYFGEGSWLTVV.

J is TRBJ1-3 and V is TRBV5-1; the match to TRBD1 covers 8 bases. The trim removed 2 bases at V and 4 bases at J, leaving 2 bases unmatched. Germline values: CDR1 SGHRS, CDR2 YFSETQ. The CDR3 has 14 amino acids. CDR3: CASSFGQGGNTIYF. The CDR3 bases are TGCGCCAGCAGCTTCGGACAGGGAGGAAACACCATATATTTT.

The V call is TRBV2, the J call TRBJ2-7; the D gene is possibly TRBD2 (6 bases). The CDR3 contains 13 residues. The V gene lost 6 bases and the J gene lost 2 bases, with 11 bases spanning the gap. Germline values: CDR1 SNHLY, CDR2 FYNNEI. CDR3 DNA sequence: TGTGCCAGCAGCTCGGGACTCGCCTACGAGCAGTACTTC. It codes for CASSSGLAYEQYF. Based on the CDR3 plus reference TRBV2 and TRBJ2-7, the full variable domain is EPEVTQTPSHQVTQMGQEVILRCVPISNHLYFYWYRQILGQKVEFLVSFYNNEISEKSEIFDDQFSVERPDGSNFTLKIRSTKLEDSAMYFCASSSGLAYEQYFGPGTRLTVT.

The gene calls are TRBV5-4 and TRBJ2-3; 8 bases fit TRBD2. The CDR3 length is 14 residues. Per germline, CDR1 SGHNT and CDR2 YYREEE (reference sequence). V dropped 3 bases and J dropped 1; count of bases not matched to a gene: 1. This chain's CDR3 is CASSSSGRTDTQYF. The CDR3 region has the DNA TGTGCCAGCAGCTCTAGCGGGCGCACAGATACGCAGTATTTT. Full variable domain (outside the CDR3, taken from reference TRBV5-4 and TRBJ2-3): ETGVTQSPTHLIKTRGQQVTLRCSSQSGHNTVSWYQQALGQGPQFIFQYYREEENGRGNFPPRFSGLQFPNYSSELNVNALELDDSALYLCASSSSGRTDTQYFGPGTRLTVL.

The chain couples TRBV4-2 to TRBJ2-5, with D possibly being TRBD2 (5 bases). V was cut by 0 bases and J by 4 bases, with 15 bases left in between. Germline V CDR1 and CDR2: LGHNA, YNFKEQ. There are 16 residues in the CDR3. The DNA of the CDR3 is TGTGCCAGCAGCCAAGAGGGCGCGCGGGCGGGAGAGACCCAGTACTTC. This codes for CASSQEGARAGETQYF.

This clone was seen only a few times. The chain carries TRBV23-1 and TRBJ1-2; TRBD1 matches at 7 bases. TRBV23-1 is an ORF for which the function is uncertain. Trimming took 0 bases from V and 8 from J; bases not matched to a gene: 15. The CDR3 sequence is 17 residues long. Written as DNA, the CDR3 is TGCGCCAGCAGTCAATCAACGGCTGCGGACAGGTGGTACGGCTACACCTTC. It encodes CASSQSTAADRWYGYTF.

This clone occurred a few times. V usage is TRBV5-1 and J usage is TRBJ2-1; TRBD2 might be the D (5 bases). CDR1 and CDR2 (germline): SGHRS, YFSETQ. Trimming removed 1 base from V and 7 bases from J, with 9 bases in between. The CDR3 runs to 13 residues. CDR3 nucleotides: TGCGCCAGCAGCTTGTCTAGCCGAAATGAGCAGTTCTTC. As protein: CASSLSSRNEQFF.

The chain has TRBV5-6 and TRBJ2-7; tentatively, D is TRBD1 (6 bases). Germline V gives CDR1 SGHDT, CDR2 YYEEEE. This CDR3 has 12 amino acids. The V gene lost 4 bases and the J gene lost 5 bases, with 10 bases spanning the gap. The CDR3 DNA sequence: TGTGCCAGCAGCAAGGGGGTGCACGAGCAGTACTTC. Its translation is CASSKGVHEQYF.

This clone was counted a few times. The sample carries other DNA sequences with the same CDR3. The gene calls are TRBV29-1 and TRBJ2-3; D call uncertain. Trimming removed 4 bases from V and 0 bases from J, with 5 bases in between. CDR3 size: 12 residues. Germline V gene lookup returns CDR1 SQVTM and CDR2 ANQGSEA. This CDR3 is CSVVLSTDTQYF. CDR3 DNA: TGCAGCGTTGTACTAAGCACAGATACGCAGTATTTT.

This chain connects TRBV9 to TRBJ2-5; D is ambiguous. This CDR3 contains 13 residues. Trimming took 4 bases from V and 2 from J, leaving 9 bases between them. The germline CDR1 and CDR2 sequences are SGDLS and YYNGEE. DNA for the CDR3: TGTGCCAGCAGCCCGAGACCTCAAGAGACCCAGTACTTC. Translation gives CASSPRPQETQYF.

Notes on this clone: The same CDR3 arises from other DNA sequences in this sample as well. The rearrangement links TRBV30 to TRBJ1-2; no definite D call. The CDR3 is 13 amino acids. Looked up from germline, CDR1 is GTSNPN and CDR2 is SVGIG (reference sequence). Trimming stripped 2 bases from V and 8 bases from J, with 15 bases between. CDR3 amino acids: CAWSRDRPYGYTF. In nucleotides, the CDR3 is TGTGCCTGGAGTCGAGATCGGCCCTACGGCTACACCTTC.

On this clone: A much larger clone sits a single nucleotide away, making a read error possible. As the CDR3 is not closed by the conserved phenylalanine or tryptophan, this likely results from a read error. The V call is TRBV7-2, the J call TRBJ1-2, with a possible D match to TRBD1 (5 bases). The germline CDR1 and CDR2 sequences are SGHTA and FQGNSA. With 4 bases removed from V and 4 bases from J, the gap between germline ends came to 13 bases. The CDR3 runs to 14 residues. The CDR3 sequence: CASSSIPGTYGYTS. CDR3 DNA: TGTGCCAGCAGCTCTATCCCAGGGACCTATGGCTACACCTCC.

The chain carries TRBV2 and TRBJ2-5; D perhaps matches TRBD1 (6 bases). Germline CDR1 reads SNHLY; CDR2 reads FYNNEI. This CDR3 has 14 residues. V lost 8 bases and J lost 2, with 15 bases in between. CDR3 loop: CASVSSRGQETQYF. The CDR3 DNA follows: TGTGCCAGCGTTTCTTCAAGGGGGCAAGAGACCCAGTACTTC.

The CDR3 sequence is CSARGTYEQYF. The CDR3 nucleotides read TGCAGTGCTAGGGGAACCTACGAGCAGTACTTC. The chain combines TRBV20-1 with TRBJ2-7; D is uncertain. CDR1 and CDR2 from the germline V gene are DFQATT and SNEGSKA (reference sequence). The CDR3 runs to 11 residues. The germline V and J ends were trimmed by 3 bases and 2 bases, with 5 bases remaining between them.

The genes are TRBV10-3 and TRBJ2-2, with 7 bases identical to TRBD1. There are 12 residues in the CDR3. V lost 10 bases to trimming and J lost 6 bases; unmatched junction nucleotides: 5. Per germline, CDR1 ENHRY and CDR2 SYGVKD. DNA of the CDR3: TGTGCCACCTCGCAGGGGGCCGGGGAGCTGTTTTTT. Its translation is CATSQGAGELFF.

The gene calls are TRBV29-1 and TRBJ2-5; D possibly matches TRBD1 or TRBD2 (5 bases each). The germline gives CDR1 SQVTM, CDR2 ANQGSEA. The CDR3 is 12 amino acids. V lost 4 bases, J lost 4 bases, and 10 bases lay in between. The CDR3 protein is CSVVGDGETQYF. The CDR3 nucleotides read TGCAGCGTTGTAGGGGACGGAGAGACCCAGTACTTC.